Sequencing of this TCR beta chain was carried out in a study of cytomegalovirus exposure and HLA in healthy donors. The V gene lost 7 bases and the J gene lost 5 bases, with 7 bases spanning the gap. The CDR3 loop spans 11 amino acids. CDR1 is MNHEY, CDR2 SVGAGI, per germline. PCR involved 60 Vbeta and 13 Jbeta primers. Assay used: immunoSEQ multiplex PCR; TCRdb lists only in-frame clones, some missing. The sample yields 150,000 or so clones, just under 85% seen once. Material for sequencing was PBMCs. The receptor comes from a man aged 30 to 45 in good health and CMV-seropositive. The chain joins TRBV6-5 to TRBJ2-3; tentatively, D is TRBD1 (5 bases). In DNA, the CDR3 is TGTGCCAGCATTAGGGGAGATACGCAGTATTTT. Protein sequence: CASIRGDTQYF.